This TCR beta chain derives from a study of T cell clones after liver transplantation. Study-wide context: Graft-donor-reactive sequences were compared with third-party-reactive TCRbeta sequences from pre-transplant mixed lymphocyte reactions.

Study-level points and caveats: Compared with third party-reactive sequences, donor-reactive ones declined more, independent of withdrawal success. These preliminary findings come from unstandardized post-transplant sampling times.

The assay was immunoSEQ multiplex PCR, and TCRdb's table has in-frame clones only and misses some. Among 50,000 or so clones listed, roughly nine tenths were seen once. Worth noting for this clone: Its target is not known.

V was pared by 10 bases and J by 1 base, with 10 bases between. This CDR3 is 13 amino acids long. Germline V CDR1 and CDR2: MDHEN, SYDVKM. This chain links TRBV28 with TRBJ2-2; D call uncertain. Source: CD8+ T cells from blood, taken 12 months after liver transplant. This TCR was recovered from a human patient who received a liver transplant. Some T cells may be graft donor cells. CDR3 sequence: CATRWGNTGELFF. The CDR3 coding sequence is TGTGCCACCCGGTGGGGGAACACCGGGGAGCTGTTTTTT.